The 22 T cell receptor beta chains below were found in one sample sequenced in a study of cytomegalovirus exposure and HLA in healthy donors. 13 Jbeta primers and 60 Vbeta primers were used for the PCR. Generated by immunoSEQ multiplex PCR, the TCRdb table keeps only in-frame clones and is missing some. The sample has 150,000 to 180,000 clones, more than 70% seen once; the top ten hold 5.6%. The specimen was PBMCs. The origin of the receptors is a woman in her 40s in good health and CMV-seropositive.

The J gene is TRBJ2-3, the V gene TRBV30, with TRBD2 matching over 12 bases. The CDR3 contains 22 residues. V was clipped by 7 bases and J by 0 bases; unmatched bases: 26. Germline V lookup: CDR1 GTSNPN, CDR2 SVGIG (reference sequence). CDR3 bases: TGTGCCTCGGGCAGGGGGCGTCCTAAGACTAGCGGGGGAAAGATAAGCACAGATACGCAGTATTTT. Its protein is CASGRGRPKTSGGKISTDTQYF.

The CDR3 sequence is CAISLGRVSYEQYF. Written as DNA, the CDR3 is TGTGCCATCAGTTTGGGCAGGGTCTCCTACGAGCAGTACTTC. This sequence joins TRBV10-3 and TRBJ2-7; the D gene is possibly TRBD1 (5 bases). V lost 5 bases, J lost 0 bases, and 11 bases lay in between. Per the germline V gene, CDR1 is ENHRY and CDR2 is SYGVKD. The CDR3 is made up of 14 amino acids.

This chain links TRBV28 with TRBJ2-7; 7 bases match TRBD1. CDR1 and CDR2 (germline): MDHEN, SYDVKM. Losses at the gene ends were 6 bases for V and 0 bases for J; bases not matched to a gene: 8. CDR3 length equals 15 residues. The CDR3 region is CASSPRDRISYEQYF. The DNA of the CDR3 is TGTGCCAGCAGCCCACGGGACAGAATCTCCTACGAGCAGTACTTC.

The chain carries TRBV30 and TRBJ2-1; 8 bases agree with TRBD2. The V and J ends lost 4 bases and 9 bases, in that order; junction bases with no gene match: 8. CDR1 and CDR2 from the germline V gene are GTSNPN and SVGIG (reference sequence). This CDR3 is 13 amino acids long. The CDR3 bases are TGTGCCTGGAAGATAGCGGGATTAGGTGAGCAGTTCTTC. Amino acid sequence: CAWKIAGLGEQFF.

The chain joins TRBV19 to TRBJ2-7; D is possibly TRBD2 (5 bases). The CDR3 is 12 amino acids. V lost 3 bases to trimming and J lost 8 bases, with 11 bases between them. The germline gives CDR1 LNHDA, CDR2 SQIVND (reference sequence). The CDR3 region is CASSIPGSQQYF. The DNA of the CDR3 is TGTGCCAGTAGTATTCCGGGATCTCAGCAGTACTTC.

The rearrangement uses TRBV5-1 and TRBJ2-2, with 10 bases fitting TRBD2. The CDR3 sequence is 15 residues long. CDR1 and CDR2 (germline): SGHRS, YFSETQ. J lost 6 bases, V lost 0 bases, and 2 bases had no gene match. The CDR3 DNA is TGCGCCAGCAGCTTGGACAGCGGGAGGGCCGGGGAGCTGTTTTTT. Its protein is CASSLDSGRAGELFF.

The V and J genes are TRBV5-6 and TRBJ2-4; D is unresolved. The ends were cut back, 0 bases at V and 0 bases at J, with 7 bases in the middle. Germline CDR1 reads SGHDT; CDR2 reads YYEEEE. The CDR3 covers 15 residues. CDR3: CASSLGGIAKNIQYF. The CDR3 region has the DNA TGTGCCAGCAGCTTGGGAGGAATAGCCAAAAACATTCAGTACTTC. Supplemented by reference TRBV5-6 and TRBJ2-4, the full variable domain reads DAGVTQSPTHLIKTRGQQVTLRCSPKSGHDTVSWYQQALGQGPQFIFQYYEEEERQRGNFPDRFSGHQFPNYSSELNVNALLLGDSALYLCASSLGGIAKNIQYFGAGTRLSVL.

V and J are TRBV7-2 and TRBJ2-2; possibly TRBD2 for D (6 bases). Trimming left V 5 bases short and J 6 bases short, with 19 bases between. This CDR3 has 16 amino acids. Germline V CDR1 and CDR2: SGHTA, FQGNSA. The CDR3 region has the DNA TGTGCCAGCAGCCCCGAGCCGGGAGTTGGTTCCGGGGAGCTGTTTTTT. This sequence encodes CASSPEPGVGSGELFF.

The CDR3 DNA reads as TGCGCCAGCAGTTGGGGACAGGGGGTGTCAAACACTGAAGCTTTCTTT. Amino acids: CASSWGQGVSNTEAFF. This chain joins TRBV5-1 and TRBJ1-1, with TRBD1 matching 11 bases. Germline trimming cut 5 bases from V and 2 bases from J; bases unmatched to any gene: 8. From germline, CDR1 is SGHRS and CDR2 YFSETQ. The CDR3 runs to 16 residues.

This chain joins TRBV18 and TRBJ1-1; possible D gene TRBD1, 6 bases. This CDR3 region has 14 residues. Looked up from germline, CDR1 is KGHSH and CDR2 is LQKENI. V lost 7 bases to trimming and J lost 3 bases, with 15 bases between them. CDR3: CASLFRAGDTEAFF. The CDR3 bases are TGTGCCAGCTTGTTCAGGGCAGGGGACACTGAAGCTTTCTTT.

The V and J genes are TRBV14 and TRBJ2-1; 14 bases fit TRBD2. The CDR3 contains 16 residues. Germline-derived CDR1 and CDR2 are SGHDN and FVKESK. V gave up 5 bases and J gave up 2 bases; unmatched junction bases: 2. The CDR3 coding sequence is TGTGCCAGCAGCGCGGGACTAGCGGGAGCCTACAATGAGCAGTTCTTC. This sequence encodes CASSAGLAGAYNEQFF. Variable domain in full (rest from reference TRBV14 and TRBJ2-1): EAGVTQFPSHSVIEKGQTVTLRCDPISGHDNLYWYRRVMGKEIKFLLHFVKESKQDESGMPNNRFLAERTGGTYSTLKVQPAELEDSGVYFCASSAGLAGAYNEQFFGPGTRLTVL.

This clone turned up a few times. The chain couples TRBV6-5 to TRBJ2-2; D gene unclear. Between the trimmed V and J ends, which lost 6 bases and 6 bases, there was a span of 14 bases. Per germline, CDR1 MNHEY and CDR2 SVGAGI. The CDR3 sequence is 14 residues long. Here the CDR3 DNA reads TGTGCCAGCAGACCTTCCGGTAGAGCCGGGGAGCTGTTTTTT. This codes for CASRPSGRAGELFF.

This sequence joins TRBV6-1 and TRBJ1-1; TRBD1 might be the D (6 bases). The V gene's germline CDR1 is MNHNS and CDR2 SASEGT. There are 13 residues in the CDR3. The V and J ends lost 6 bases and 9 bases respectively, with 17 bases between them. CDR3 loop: CASRPTGTYKAFF. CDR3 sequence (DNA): TGTGCCAGCAGGCCTACAGGGACCTATAAAGCTTTCTTT.

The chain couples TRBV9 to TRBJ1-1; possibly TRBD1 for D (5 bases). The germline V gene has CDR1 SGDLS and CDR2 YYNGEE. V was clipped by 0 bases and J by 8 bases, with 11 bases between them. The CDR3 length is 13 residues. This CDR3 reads CASSVDQGREAFF. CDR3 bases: TGTGCCAGCAGCGTAGATCAGGGTCGGGAAGCTTTCTTT.

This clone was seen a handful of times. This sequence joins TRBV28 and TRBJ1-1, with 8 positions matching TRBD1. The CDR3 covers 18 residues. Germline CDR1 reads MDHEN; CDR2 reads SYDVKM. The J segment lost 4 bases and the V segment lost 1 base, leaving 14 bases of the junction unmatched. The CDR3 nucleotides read TGTGCCAGCAGTTTATCCTCCGTTCTGGGGACAGGCGGCACTGAAGCTTTCTTT. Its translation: CASSLSSVLGTGGTEAFF.

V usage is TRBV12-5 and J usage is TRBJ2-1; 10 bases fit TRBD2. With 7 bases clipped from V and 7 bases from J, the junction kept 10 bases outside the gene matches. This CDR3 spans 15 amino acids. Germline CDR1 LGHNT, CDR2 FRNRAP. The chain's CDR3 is CASASGSAPTNEQFF. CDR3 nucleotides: TGTGCTAGTGCTAGCGGGAGTGCCCCCACTAATGAGCAGTTCTTC.

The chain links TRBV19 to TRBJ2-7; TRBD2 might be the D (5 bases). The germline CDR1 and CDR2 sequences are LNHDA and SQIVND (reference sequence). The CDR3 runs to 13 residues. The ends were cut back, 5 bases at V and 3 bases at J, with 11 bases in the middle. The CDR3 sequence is CASSRLEGYEQYF. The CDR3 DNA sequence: TGTGCCAGTAGTCGCCTAGAGGGCTACGAGCAGTACTTC.

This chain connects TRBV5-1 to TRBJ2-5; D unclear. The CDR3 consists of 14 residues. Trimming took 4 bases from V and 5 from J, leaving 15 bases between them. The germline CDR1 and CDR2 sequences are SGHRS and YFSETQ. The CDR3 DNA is TGCGCCAGCAGCCCCGGGTCCCTAGGTGAGACCCAGTACTTC. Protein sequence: CASSPGSLGETQYF.

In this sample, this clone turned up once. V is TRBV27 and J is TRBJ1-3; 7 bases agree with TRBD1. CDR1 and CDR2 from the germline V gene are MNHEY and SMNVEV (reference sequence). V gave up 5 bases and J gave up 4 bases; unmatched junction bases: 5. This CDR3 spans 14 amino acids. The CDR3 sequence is CASSPRGTGNTIYF. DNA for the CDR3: TGTGCCAGCAGTCCCAGGGGGACCGGAAACACCATATATTTT.

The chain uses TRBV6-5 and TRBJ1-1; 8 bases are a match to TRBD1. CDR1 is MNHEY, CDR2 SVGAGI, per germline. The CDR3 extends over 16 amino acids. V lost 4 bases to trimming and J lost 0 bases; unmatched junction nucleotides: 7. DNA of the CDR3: TGTGCCAGCAGTTTTGGACAGGGTTTGATGAACACTGAAGCTTTCTTT. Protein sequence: CASSFGQGLMNTEAFF.

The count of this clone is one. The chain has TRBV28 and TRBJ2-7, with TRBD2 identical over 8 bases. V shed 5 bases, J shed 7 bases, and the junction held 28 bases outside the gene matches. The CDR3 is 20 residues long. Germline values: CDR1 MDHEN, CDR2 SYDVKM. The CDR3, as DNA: TGTGCCAGCAGTGCCCGGGGGGTTCTTATTAGGAGCGGGAGACGGTTGGAGCAGTACTTC. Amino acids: CASSARGVLIRSGRRLEQYF.

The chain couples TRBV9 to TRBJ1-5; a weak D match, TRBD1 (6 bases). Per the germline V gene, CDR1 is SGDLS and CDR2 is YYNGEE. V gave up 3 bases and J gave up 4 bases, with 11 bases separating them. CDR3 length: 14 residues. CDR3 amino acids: CASSEGTQNQPQHF. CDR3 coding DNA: TGTGCCAGCAGCGAGGGGACACAGAATCAGCCCCAGCATTTT.